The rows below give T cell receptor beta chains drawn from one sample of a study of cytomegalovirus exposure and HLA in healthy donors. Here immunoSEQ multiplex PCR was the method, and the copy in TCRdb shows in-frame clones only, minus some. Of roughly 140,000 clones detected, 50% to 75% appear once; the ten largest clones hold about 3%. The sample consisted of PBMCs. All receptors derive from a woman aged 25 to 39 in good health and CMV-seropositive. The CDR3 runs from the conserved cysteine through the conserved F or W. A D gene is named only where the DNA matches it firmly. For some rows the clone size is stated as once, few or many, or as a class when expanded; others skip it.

CDR3: CASSGTSGYGYTF
DNA: TGTGCCAGCTCCGGGACTTCAGGCTATGGCTACACCTTC
J: TRBJ1-2
size: few
V: TRBV27
D: NA

CDR3: CASSLGGGTDTQYF
DNA: TGTGCCAGCAGCTTGGGGGGGGGAACAGATACGCAGTATTTT
J: TRBJ2-3
size: NA
V: TRBV5-4
D: TRBD2

CDR3: CAISESTAVFSGSEAFF
DNA: TGTGCCATCAGTGAGTCGACGGCAGTTTTTTCGGGATCTGAAGCTTTCTTT
J: TRBJ1-1
size: NA
V: TRBV10-3
D: NA

CDR3: CASTHGGTLNQPQHF
DNA: TGTGCCAGCACCCACGGGGGGACACTAAATCAGCCCCAGCATTTT
J: TRBJ1-5
size: once
V: TRBV5-6
D: NA

CDR3: CASTGTDNYEQYF
DNA: TGCGCCAGCACTGGGACAGACAACTACGAGCAGTACTTC
J: TRBJ2-7
size: NA
V: TRBV10-2
D: TRBD1

CDR3: CAWSAGAGETQYF
DNA: TGTGCCTGGAGTGCAGGGGCCGGAGAGACCCAGTACTTC
J: TRBJ2-5
size: NA
V: TRBV30
D: NA

CDR3: CASSPGTEGMNTEAFF
DNA: TGTGCCAGTAGTCCTGGGACAGAGGGAATGAACACTGAAGCTTTCTTT
J: TRBJ1-1
size: NA
V: TRBV19
D: TRBD1

CDR3: CASSGGRTDLYGYTF
DNA: TGTGCCAGCAGTGGAGGACGGACAGACCTCTATGGCTACACCTTC
J: TRBJ1-2
size: NA
V: TRBV2
D: NA

CDR3: CASSELIGQPQHF
DNA: TGTGCCAGCAGTGAACTTATCGGGCAGCCCCAGCATTTT
J: TRBJ1-5
size: NA
V: TRBV6-1
D: NA

CDR3: CASSSGGSTEAFF
DNA: TGTGCCAGCAGTTCGGGGGGCTCCACTGAAGCTTTCTTT
J: TRBJ1-1
size: NA
V: TRBV6-5
D: NA

CDR3: CASSLRGETQYF
DNA: TGTGCCAGCAGCTTACGAGGGGAGACCCAGTACTTC
J: TRBJ2-5
size: few
V: TRBV7-2
D: NA

CDR3: CASSFRVFNQPQHF
DNA: TGTGCCAGTAGTTTCCGGGTTTTTAATCAGCCCCAGCATTTT
J: TRBJ1-5
size: NA
V: TRBV19
D: NA

CDR3: CASSPPAHGYTF
DNA: TGTGCCAGCAGCCCCCCCGCGCACGGCTACACCTTC
J: TRBJ1-2
size: NA
V: TRBV2
D: NA

CDR3: CASTKQTSAYGYTF
DNA: TGTGCCAGCACGAAACAGACCTCCGCCTATGGCTACACCTTC
J: TRBJ1-2
size: NA
V: TRBV2
D: NA